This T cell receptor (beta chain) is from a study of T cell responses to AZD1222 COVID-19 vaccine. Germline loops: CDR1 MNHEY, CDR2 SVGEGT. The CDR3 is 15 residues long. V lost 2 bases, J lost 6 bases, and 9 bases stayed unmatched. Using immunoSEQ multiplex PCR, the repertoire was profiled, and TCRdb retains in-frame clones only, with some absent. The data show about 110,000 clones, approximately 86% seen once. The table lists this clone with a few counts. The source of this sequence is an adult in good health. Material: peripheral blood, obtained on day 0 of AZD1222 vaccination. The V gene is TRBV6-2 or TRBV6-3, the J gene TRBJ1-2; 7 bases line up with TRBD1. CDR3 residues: CASSYHPTGTDGYTF. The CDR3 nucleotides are TGTGCCAGCAGTTACCACCCGACAGGGACAGATGGCTACACCTTC.